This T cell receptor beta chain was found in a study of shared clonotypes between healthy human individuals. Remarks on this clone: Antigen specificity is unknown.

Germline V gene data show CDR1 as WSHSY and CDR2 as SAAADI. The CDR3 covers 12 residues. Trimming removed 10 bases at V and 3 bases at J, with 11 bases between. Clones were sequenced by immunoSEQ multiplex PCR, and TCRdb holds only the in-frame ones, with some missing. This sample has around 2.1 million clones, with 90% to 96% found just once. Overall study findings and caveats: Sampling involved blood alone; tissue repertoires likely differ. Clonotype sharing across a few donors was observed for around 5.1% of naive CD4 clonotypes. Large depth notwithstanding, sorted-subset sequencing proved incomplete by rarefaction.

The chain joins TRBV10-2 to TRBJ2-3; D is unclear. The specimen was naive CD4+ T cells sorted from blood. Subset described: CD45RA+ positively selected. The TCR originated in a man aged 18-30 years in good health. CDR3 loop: CATMTATDTQYF. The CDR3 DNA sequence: TGCGCCACCATGACCGCGACAGATACGCAGTATTTT.